This TCR beta chain was identified during a study of blood T cell repertoires in COVID-19. The data were produced by immunoSEQ multiplex PCR, yet TCRdb's version contains in-frame clones alone and is incomplete. The data show hundreds of thousands of clones, about nine tenths seen once. The junction had 16 bases not matched to a gene; V was cut back by 1 base and J by 8 bases. CDR3 length: 18 residues. Germline-derived CDR1 and CDR2 are SGHAT and FQNNGV. The V and J genes are TRBV11-2 and TRBJ2-1, with 8 bases that match TRBD2. The TCR comes from a woman aged 45-60 years who had recovered from COVID-19. The specimen sequenced was peripheral blood. The DNA of the CDR3 is TGTGCCAGCAGCTTAGTAAGGGCCGGGAGGGCCGTGGTCGATGAGCAGTTCTTC. Its protein product is CASSLVRAGRAVVDEQFF.